The subject of this entry is one TCR beta chain. Its antigen is unknown. The record has no base qualities; no much larger clone is one base away. The sample belongs to a study of T cell responses to AZD1222 COVID-19 vaccine (dated by TCRdb to 2020 to 2023). Background for the entire study: A total of over 230 trial participants underwent TCR sequencing, of whom 207 received two doses of AZD1222 and about 25 received two doses of the MenACWY control vaccine. Enrollment into the trials was organized by age into subgroups of 18-55, 56-69 and 70-plus years, and those subgroups contained approximately 160, 26 and 62 TCR-sequenced participants, respectively. What the research found in general, with its limitations: Participants were mostly white British and included more females than males, and it was suggested by the authors that clonal diversity may have been underestimated. The vaccine-associated CD4 TCRs covered the entire spike protein, and the dominant responses fell in regions 160-218 and 743-854. A significant rise in spike-specific TCR breadth and depth was observed after two AZD1222 doses relative to day 0 and relative to MenACWY recipients. Because no samples from the day 14 peak response were available, repertoires could be characterized only after the peak T cell response. The 56-69-year group was small, and its depth increase did not reach significance, likely because of low power. Nearly half of unique spike-specific TCRs reportedly recognized epitopes outside regions mutated in the B.1.351 and B.1.1.7 variants. Only six or seven AZD1222 recipients were SARS-CoV-2 seropositive at baseline, limiting conclusions about previously exposed vaccinees.

The CDR3 regions of human TCRbeta chains were analyzed by immunosequencing. In the source study's methods: Repertoire TCRs were matched against a reference library of SARS-CoV-2-specific TCRs generated with the MIRA antigen-specificity platform. Breadth meant the fraction of unique TCRs that were SARS-CoV-2-associated, whereas depth meant the fraction of total T cells that were SARS-CoV-2-associated. Using the MIRA data, every spike-specific TCR was mapped to the spike region that the TCR reacted to and assigned to either a CD4 or a CD8 class. Log10-transformed breadth and depth values were compared by one-way ANOVA with Sidak's multiple comparisons tests. TCRdb holds this immuneACCESS table with in-frame rearrangements only. Some clones are missing; in checked studies, unresolved V genes explain under half, and the rest has no known cause. V and J calls and clone size are given by that table; D and trimming were obtained from the DNA. The sample contains tens of thousands of clones, approximately 90% of them found a single time. Clones ranked in the top ten supply about 3.4% of the sample.

This specimen's time point label, per the study, means: about 28 days (+/-7) after the second vaccine dose. AZD1222 recipients whose second dose came at about 4 weeks and those whose second dose came at about 12 weeks were combined into one group, since spike-specific TCR depth and breadth did not differ between the two schedules. Samples from vaccinated people were obtained from the UK trials COV001 and COV002, which included a single-blind randomized controlled phase 2/3 trial of AZD1222 (ChAdOx1 nCoV-19) in healthy adults. For TCRbeta chain sequencing, PBMC samples were collected from trial participants at day 0 and at day 28 after the second dose. The sequence came from an adult who received the AZD1222 COVID-19 vaccine. Sequenced material: peripheral blood, taken 28 days after the second AZD1222 dose.

The nucleotide sequence is TGTGCTAGTGGTTTCTGGCAGCCGGGGCGAGAGACCCAGTACTTC. Its product reads: CASGFWQPGRETQYF. Recombination connected TRBV12-5 to TRBJ2-5, with the D call perhaps TRBD1 or TRBD2, each one matching 5 bases. CDR1 and CDR2 are read off the germline V gene as LGHNT and FRNRAP. The CDR3 covers 15 residues, taking in both the cysteine and the phenylalanine. Only the CDR3 DNA stays, 45 bases, in frame from base 1. V gives up 3 bases and J gives up 4 bases, and the segment between their germline ends measures 15 bases.